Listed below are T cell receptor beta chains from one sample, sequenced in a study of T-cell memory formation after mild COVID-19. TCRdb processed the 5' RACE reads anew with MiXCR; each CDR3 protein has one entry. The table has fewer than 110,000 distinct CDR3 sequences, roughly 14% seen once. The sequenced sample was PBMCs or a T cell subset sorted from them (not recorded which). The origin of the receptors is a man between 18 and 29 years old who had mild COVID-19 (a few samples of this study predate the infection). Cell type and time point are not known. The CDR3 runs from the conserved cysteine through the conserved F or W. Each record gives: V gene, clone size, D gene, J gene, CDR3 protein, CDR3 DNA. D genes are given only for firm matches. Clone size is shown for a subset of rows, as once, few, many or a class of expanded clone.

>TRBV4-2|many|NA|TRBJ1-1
CASSQARVNTEAFF
TGTGCCAGCAGCCAAGCGCGGGTGAACACTGAAGCTTTCTTT
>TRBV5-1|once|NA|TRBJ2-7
CASSLSGDSYEQYF
TGCGCCAGCAGCTTGTCAGGGGACTCCTACGAGCAGTACTTC
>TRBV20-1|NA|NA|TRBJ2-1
CSARAFFAHEQFF
TGCAGTGCTAGAGCTTTCTTTGCCCATGAGCAGTTCTTC
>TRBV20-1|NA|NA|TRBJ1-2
CSASGSRGYTF
TGCAGTGCTAGTGGGTCTCGGGGCTACACCTTC
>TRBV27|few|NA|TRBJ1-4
CASSSLPGINEKLFF
TGTGCCAGCAGCTCCCTCCCGGGCATCAATGAAAAACTGTTTTTT
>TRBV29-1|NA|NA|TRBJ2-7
CSVVGHTYEQYF
TGCAGCGTTGTGGGACACACCTACGAGCAGTACTTC
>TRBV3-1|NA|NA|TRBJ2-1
CASSQEGLDNEQFF
TGTGCCAGCAGCCAAGAAGGGCTGGACAATGAGCAGTTCTTC
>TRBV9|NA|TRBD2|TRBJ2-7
CASSVGGLPADEQYF
TGTGCCAGCAGCGTAGGGGGACTACCGGCCGACGAGCAGTACTTC
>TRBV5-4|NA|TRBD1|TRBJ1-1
CASSGTGGNTEAFF
TGTGCCAGCAGCGGGACAGGGGGGAACACTGAAGCTTTCTTT
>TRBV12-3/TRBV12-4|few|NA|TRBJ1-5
CASSSVLSGNQPQHF
TGTGCCAGCAGCTCGGTGCTCAGCGGCAATCAGCCCCAGCATTTT
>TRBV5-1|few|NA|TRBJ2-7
CASSFRLGSYEQYF
TGCGCCAGCAGCTTTAGGCTGGGGTCCTACGAGCAGTACTTC
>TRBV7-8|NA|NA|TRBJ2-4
CASSRSRAVLAKNIQYF
TGTGCCAGCAGCAGGTCCAGGGCTGTTCTAGCCAAAAACATTCAGTACTTC
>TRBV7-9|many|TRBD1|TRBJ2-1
CASSFGDRGVYNEQFF
TGTGCCAGCAGCTTTGGGGACAGGGGCGTCTACAATGAGCAGTTCTTC
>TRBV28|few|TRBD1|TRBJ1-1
CASSAYGTGGTEAFF
TGTGCCAGCAGTGCCTACGGGACAGGGGGCACTGAAGCTTTCTTT
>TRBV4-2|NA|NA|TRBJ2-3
CASSQEQGIIADTQYF
TGTGCCAGCAGCCAAGAGCAGGGAATCATTGCAGATACGCAGTATTTT
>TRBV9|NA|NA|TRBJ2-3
CASSGGITSTDTQYF
TGTGCCAGCAGCGGGGGGATAACTAGCACAGATACGCAGTATTTT
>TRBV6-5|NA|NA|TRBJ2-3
CASSYSTRRTDTQYF
TGTGCCAGCAGTTACTCTACTAGACGAACAGATACGCAGTATTTT
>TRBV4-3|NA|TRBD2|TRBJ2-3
CASSQDRSGGADTQYF
TGCGCCAGCAGCCAAGATCGGAGCGGGGGGGCAGATACGCAGTATTTT
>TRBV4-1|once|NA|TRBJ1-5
CASSQGLGGQPQHF
TGCGCCAGCAGCCAAGGGTTAGGCGGACAGCCCCAGCATTTT
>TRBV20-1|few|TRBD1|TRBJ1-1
CSARDWTTGRNTEAFF
TGCAGTGCTAGAGATTGGACGACAGGGCGAAACACTGAAGCTTTCTTT
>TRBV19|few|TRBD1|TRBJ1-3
CASSGTGRSGNTIYF
TGTGCCAGCAGTGGGACAGGGCGCTCTGGAAACACCATATATTTT
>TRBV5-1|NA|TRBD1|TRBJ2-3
CASSYRTGQIVGTDTQYF
TGCGCCAGCAGCTATCGGACAGGCCAAATCGTCGGCACAGATACGCAGTATTTT
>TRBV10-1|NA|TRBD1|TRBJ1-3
CASSEDRGSGNTIYF
TGCGCCAGCAGTGAGGACAGGGGCTCTGGAAACACCATATATTTT
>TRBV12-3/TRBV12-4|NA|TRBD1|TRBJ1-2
CASSPGQGVVGYTF
TGTGCCAGCAGTCCAGGACAGGGGGTGGTTGGCTACACCTTC
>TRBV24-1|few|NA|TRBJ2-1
CATSDLRAALNEQFF
TGTGCCACCAGTGATTTACGCGCCGCGCTAAATGAGCAGTTCTTC
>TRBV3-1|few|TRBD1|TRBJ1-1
CASSQEGTGTSEAFF
TGTGCCAGCAGCCAAGAGGGGACAGGGACCTCTGAAGCTTTCTTT
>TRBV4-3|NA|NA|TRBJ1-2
CASSQDMDGGLYGYTF
TGCGCCAGCAGCCAAGATATGGATGGGGGGCTATATGGCTACACCTTC
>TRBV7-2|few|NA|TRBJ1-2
CASSLAGGVGPYGYTF
TGTGCCAGCAGCTTAGCGGGGGGTGTGGGACCATATGGCTACACCTTC
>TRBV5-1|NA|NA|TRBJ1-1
CASSLAGRDPTEAFF
TGCGCCAGCAGCTTGGCCGGACGGGATCCCACTGAAGCTTTCTTT
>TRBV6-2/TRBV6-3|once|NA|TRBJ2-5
CASSLLQETQYF
TGTGCCAGCAGCCTCCTCCAAGAGACCCAGTACTTC
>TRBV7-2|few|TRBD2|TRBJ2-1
CASSLGRGVYNEQFF
TGTGCCAGCAGCTTAGGTCGGGGGGTCTACAATGAGCAGTTCTTC
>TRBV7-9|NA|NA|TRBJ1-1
CASRQPGAAHEAFF
TGTGCCAGCAGACAACCCGGGGCAGCACATGAAGCTTTCTTT
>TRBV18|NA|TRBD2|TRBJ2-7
CASSPAAGDEQYF
TGTGCCAGCTCACCCGCGGCGGGGGACGAGCAGTACTTC
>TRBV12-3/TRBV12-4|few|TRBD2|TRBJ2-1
CASSLGAGGFF
TGTGCCAGCAGCCTGGGGGCGGGGGGGTTCTTC
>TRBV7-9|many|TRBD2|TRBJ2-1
CASSSGLAGASYNEQFF
TGTGCCAGCAGCTCGGGACTAGCGGGGGCCTCCTACAATGAGCAGTTCTTC
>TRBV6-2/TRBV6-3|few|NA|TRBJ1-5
CASNEGGNQPQHF
TGTGCCAGCAACGAAGGCGGCAATCAGCCCCAGCATTTT